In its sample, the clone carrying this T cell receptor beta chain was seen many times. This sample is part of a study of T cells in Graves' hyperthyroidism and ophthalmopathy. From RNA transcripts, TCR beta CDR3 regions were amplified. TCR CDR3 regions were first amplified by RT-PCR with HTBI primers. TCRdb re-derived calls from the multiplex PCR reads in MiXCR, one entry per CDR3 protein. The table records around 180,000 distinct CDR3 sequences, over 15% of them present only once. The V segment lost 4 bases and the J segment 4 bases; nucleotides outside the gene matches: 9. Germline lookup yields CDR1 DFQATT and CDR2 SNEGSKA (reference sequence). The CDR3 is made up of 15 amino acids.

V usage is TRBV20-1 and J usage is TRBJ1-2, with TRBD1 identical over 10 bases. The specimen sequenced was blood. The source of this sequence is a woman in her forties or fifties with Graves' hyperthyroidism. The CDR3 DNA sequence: TGCAGTGCTACCCCGGGACAGGGGAGCCCCTATGGCTACACCTTC. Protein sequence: CSATPGQGSPYGYTF.